The source of this TCR beta chain is a study of blood T cell repertoires in COVID-19. Study overall: Some COVID-19 samples were acute and others convalescent; all came from the United States, Italy and Spain. From T cells, B-cell-depleted T cells, or PBMCs came the material, which was cDNA or gDNA.

This clone was picked up a small number of times. Source study methods: Estimation of nucleated cell counts was performed using reference gene primer amplification. The protocol was immunoSEQ multiplex PCR, while the TCRdb copy is restricted to in-frame clones and leaves out a portion. V, J and clone size reflect that table, while D and trimming were determined from the DNA. The repertoire holds 88,000 or so clones, with 70% to 80% as singletons. Germline V CDR1 and CDR2: MRHNA, SNTAGT. V lost 2 bases and J lost 7, with 14 bases in between. CDR3 length: 14 amino acids. The sequence came from a human donor in a cohort sampled during active COVID-19. The chain has TRBV6-4 and TRBJ1-2; D is possibly TRBD1 (6 bases). The source material was peripheral blood. CDR3 amino acids: CASSDVQGTSGYTF. Written as DNA, the CDR3 is TGTGCCAGCAGTGACGTACAGGGAACAAGTGGCTACACCTTC.